This T cell receptor beta chain was obtained from a study of T cell responses to AZD1222 COVID-19 vaccine. Study-level findings and limits: The study sampled repertoires only after the peak T cell response.

This clone was recorded only once. Its antigen is undetermined. Method: immunoSEQ multiplex PCR; TCRdb's copy keeps in-frame clones and lacks some. The profile shows about 45,000 clones, 70% to 90% of them singletons. The input for sequencing was peripheral blood, taken 28 days after the second AZD1222 dose. The TCR comes from an adult who received the AZD1222 COVID-19 vaccine.

The CDR3 here is CASSDRPGNSPLHF. The CDR3 DNA reads as TGTGCCAGCAGTGACCGTCCGGGAAATTCACCCCTCCACTTT. The chain couples TRBV25-1 to TRBJ1-6, with no clear D. Looked up from germline, CDR1 is MGHDK and CDR2 is SYGVNS. The CDR3 spans 14 residues. V dropped 3 bases and J dropped 7 bases, with 10 bases sitting between them.